This is a list of T cell receptor beta chains from one sample in a study of beta chain features in type 1 diabetes. Sequenced by immunoSEQ multiplex PCR; TCRdb stores in-frame clones only, minus some. The data show approximately 170,000 clones, 7.8% seen once. Sequenced input: central memory CD4+ T cells from blood. Receptor source: a woman aged 40 to 50 with type 1 diabetes. The CDR3 runs from the conserved cysteine through the conserved F or W. D genes are given only for firm matches. Clone size is shown for a subset of rows, as once, few, many or a class of expanded clone.

>TRBJ2-1|TRBV5-4|.|TRBD2
TGTGCCAGCAGCTCCGGGACTAGCGGGCATAATGAGCAGTTCTTC
CASSSGTSGHNEQFF
>TRBJ2-5|TRBV11-2|many|TRBD2
TGTGCCAGCAGCTGGCGCCGGGGGGAGTCCCAGTACTTC
CASSWRRGESQYF
>TRBJ1-3|TRBV29-1|.|TRBD1
TGCAGCGTTCGGCAGGGGGACACCATATATTTT
CSVRQGDTIYF
>TRBJ2-1|TRBV11-3|.|TRBD1
TGTGCCAGCAGCACAGGGGGTAGCTCCTACAATGAGCAGTTCTTC
CASSTGGSSYNEQFF
>TRBJ2-3|TRBV11-3|many|.
TGTGCCAGCAGCTTAAGCCGCACAGATACGCAGTATTTT
CASSLSRTDTQYF
>TRBJ2-5|TRBV11-1|few|TRBD2
TGTGCCAGCAGCTTAGGGGGACTAGCGGTACAAGAGACCCAGTACTTC
CASSLGGLAVQETQYF
>TRBJ2-7|TRBV18|few|TRBD2
TGTGCCAGCTCCCCCCTAGCGGGAGCCGGCGAGCAGTACTTC
CASSPLAGAGEQYF
>TRBJ2-5|TRBV5-8|few|TRBD2
TGTGCCAGCAGCCTAGGGACTAGCCTAGAGACCCAGTACTTC
CASSLGTSLETQYF
>TRBJ1-4|TRBV7-8|.|.
TGTGCCAGCAGCTTAGTCGGAGCAACTAATGAAAAACTGTTTTTT
CASSLVGATNEKLFF
>TRBJ2-3|TRBV7-3|few|.
TGTGCCAGCAGCTTGAGGGCGGGCGCAGATACGCAGTATTTT
CASSLRAGADTQYF
>TRBJ2-1|TRBV7-3|few|TRBD2
TGTGCCAGCAGCTCGTCTAGCGGGAGTAACAATGAGCAGTTCTTC
CASSSSSGSNNEQFF
>TRBJ2-7|TRBV2|.|TRBD1
TGTGCCAGCAGTGAACGGGACAGGTCCTACTTC
CASSERDRSYF
>TRBJ2-7|TRBV14|.|.
TGTGCCAGCAGCCCCGTTTACGGCGAGCAGTACTTC
CASSPVYGEQYF
>TRBJ1-1|TRBV11-3|few|.
TGTGCCAGCAGCGACGACAGTGGGAACACTGAAGCTTTCTTT
CASSDDSGNTEAFF
>TRBJ2-7|TRBV7-2|.|.
TGTGCCAGCAGCTTAGCGCAGGGACACCTCTACGAGCAGTACTTC
CASSLAQGHLYEQYF
>TRBJ1-2|TRBV5-1|.|.
TGCGCCAGCAGCTTCAACACGGGGGGCTATGGCTACACCTTC
CASSFNTGGYGYTF
>TRBJ1-5|TRBV6-6|.|TRBD1
TGTGCCAGCAGTGGACAGGACAATCAGCCCCAGCATTTT
CASSGQDNQPQHF
>TRBJ2-2|TRBV9|.|.
TGTGCCAGCTCGAGGACAGATGTCGCCGGGGAGCTGTTTTTT
CASSRTDVAGELFF
>TRBJ1-2|TRBV4-1|.|.
TGCGCCAGCAGCCAAGCGCAGGGCCCAAACTATGGCTACACCTTC
CASSQAQGPNYGYTF
>TRBJ2-2|TRBV29-1|many|.
TGCAGCGTCGGGACTGCCAACACCGGGGAGCTGTTTTTT
CSVGTANTGELFF
>TRBJ2-7|TRBV4-1|.|TRBD1
TGCGCCAGCAGCCAAGTTCAGGGGGTGGGGACCTACGAGCAGTACTTC
CASSQVQGVGTYEQYF
>TRBJ2-1|TRBV5-6|.|.
TGTGCCAGCAGCGCCGGGACACTCTCCTACAATGAGCAGTTCTTC
CASSAGTLSYNEQFF
>TRBJ2-3|TRBV4-3|few|TRBD1
TGCGCCAGCAGCCATTCGGGACAGGTTAAAGATACGCAGTATTTT
CASSHSGQVKDTQYF
>TRBJ2-7|TRBV6-5|.|.
TGTGCCAGCAGCTACTCTCAGGGGTCACGGTACTTC
CASSYSQGSRYF
>TRBJ2-2|TRBV11-2|.|.
TGTGCCAGCAGCTTTCCTGCCCGCAGCACCGGGGAGCTGTTTTTT
CASSFPARSTGELFF
>TRBJ1-6|TRBV7-6|few|.
TGTGCCAGCAGCTCCCGGGACGGGGGGCCAGGCTCACCCCTCCACTTT
CASSSRDGGPGSPLHF
>TRBJ1-2|TRBV6-6|few|TRBD1
TGTGCCAGCAACGGACAGGGAGGGGACTACACCTTC
CASNGQGGDYTF
>TRBJ1-6|TRBV5-5|few|.
TGTGCCAGCAGCTTGGAGGGGGGGTCACCCCTCCACTTT
CASSLEGGSPLHF
>TRBJ1-5|TRBV15|.|.
TGTGCCACCAGCAGTTTTGTTTACTCTAGACAGGAACAGCCCCAGCATTTT
CATSSFVYSRQEQPQHF
>TRBJ1-1|TRBV28|few|.
TGTGCCAGCAGCCTCCGGGGGGGGCAGGGCACTGAAGCTTTCTTT
CASSLRGGQGTEAFF
>TRBJ2-7|TRBV18|.|.
TGTGCCAGCTCGGCAGGTACATCCTACGAGCAGTACTTC
CASSAGTSYEQYF
>TRBJ2-3|TRBV7-9|.|.
TGTGCCAGCAGCTTAGAACGGTTCACAGATACGCAGTATTTT
CASSLERFTDTQYF
>TRBJ2-3|TRBV5-1|.|TRBD2
TGCGCCAGCAGCCGGGTAGCGGGAGCGGATACGCAGTATTTT
CASSRVAGADTQYF
>TRBJ2-3|TRBV11-2|few|.
TGTGCCAGCAGCTTCAACAGCGGGAGCACAGATACGCAGTATTTT
CASSFNSGSTDTQYF
>TRBJ1-1|TRBV28|.|.
TGTGCCAGCAGTTACATTGAAGCTTTCTTT
CASSYIEAFF
>TRBJ1-1|TRBV29-1|.|.
TGCAGCGTTATCCGGTCTTCGAGGAACACTGAAGCTTTCTTT
CSVIRSSRNTEAFF
>TRBJ2-7|TRBV7-8|few|.
TGTGCCAGTACATCAGGGTCCTACGAGCAGTACTTC
CASTSGSYEQYF
>TRBJ2-7|TRBV27|.|.
TGTGCCAGCAGTTTGAAGAGGAGCTCCTACGAGCAGTACTTC
CASSLKRSSYEQYF
>TRBJ1-2|TRBV6-5|.|.
TGTGCCAGCAGCGGGAGGGGCGGCTACACCTTC
CASSGRGGYTF
>TRBJ1-1|TRBV7-9|.|TRBD1
TGTGCCAGCAGCAGACAGGGGGGGTTGATCACTGAAGCTTTCTTT
CASSRQGGLITEAFF
>TRBJ2-7|TRBV7-2|.|.
TGTGCCAGCAGCCCCAACAATGCTGGTACCGAGCAGTACTTC
CASSPNNAGTEQYF
>TRBJ2-7|TRBV4-3|.|TRBD2
TGCGCCAGCAGCCAAGAGTCCGGACTAGCGGGGGACGAGCAGTACTTC
CASSQESGLAGDEQYF
>TRBJ2-3|TRBV4-2|.|TRBD2
TGTGCCAGCAGCCAAGTGGATACTAGCGGGATCACTACGCAGTATTTT
CASSQVDTSGITTQYF
>TRBJ1-4|TRBV9|.|TRBD1
TGTGCCAGCAGCCGGACAGGGGGAAATGAAAAACTGTTTTTT
CASSRTGGNEKLFF
>TRBJ2-7|TRBV2|.|.
TGTGCCAGCAGTGAAAAGGGTCGGGGGTACGAGCAGTACTTC
CASSEKGRGYEQYF
>TRBJ1-4|TRBV4-2|few|.
TGTGCCAGCAGCCAAGCTGTTACAGGGGAAAAACTGTTTTTT
CASSQAVTGEKLFF
>TRBJ2-7|TRBV28|few|TRBD1
TGTGCCAGCAGACTCAAGGGACAGGGGATCTACGAGCAGTACTTC
CASRLKGQGIYEQYF
>TRBJ1-1|TRBV5-4|.|.
TGTGCCAGCAGCTTGGTCACAGGGAACACTGAAGCTTTCTTT
CASSLVTGNTEAFF
>TRBJ2-2|TRBV2|few|TRBD1
TGTGCCAGCAGTGAGTTTCGAGGGGGCAGGAACACCGGGGAGCTGTTTTTT
CASSEFRGGRNTGELFF
>TRBJ1-1|TRBV29-1|few|.
TGCAGCGACCGGGAAATGAACACTGAAGCTTTCTTT
CSDREMNTEAFF
>TRBJ2-2|TRBV29-1|many|.
TGCAGCGTGCCTGCAGGGTCTTGGAACACCGGGGAGCTGTTTTTT
CSVPAGSWNTGELFF
>TRBJ1-5|TRBV6-6|.|.
TGTGCCAGCTGGCAGGGGAATCAGCCCCAGCATTTT
CASWQGNQPQHF
>TRBJ2-1|TRBV13|.|TRBD1
TGTGCCAGCAGCCTCAGACAGGGGTACAATGAGCAGTTCTTC
CASSLRQGYNEQFF
>TRBJ2-1|TRBV27|.|TRBD2
TGTGCCAGCAGTCCGGGACTAGCGATCAATGAGCAGTTCTTC
CASSPGLAINEQFF
>TRBJ1-2|TRBV7-2|few|.
TGTGCCAGCAGCTTAGATCGGCTGAGGGGCTACACCTTC
CASSLDRLRGYTF